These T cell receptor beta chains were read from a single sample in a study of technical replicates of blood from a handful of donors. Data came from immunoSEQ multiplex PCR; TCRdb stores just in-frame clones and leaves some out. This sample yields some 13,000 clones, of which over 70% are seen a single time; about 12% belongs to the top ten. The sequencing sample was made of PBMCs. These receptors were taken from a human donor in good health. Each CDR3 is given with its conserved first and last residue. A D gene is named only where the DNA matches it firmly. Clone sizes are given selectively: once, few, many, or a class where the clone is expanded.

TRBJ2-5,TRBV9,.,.,CASSVLGGRLETQYF,TGTGCCAGCAGCGTCCTCGGGGGGCGCCTGGAGACCCAGTACTTC
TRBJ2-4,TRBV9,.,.,CASSVGPGGLAKNIQYF,TGTGCCAGCAGCGTAGGTCCCGGAGGGCTAGCCAAAAACATTCAGTACTTC
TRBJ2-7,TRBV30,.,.,CAWSVGGSSYEQYF,TGTGCCTGGAGTGTTGGGGGGAGCTCCTACGAGCAGTACTTC
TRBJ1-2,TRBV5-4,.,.,CATSTGLANYGYTF,TGTGCCACCTCTACAGGGTTAGCTAACTATGGCTACACCTTC
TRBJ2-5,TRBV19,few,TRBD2,CASSPIRAGGRQETQYF,TGTGCCAGTAGTCCAATTAGAGCGGGAGGAAGGCAAGAGACCCAGTACTTC
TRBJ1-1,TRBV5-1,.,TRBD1,CASSGAGQGGTEAFF,TGCGCCAGCAGCGGGGCGGGACAGGGGGGCACTGAAGCTTTCTTT
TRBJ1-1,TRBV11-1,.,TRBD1,CASSKTGGTEAFF,TGTGCCAGCAGCAAAACAGGGGGCACTGAAGCTTTCTTT
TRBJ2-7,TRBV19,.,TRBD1,CASSRQGAGEQYF,TGTGCCAGTAGCAGACAGGGGGCTGGGGAGCAGTACTTC
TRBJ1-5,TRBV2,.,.,CASSLHSSNQPQHF,TGTGCCAGCAGTCTCCATAGCAGCAATCAGCCCCAGCATTTT
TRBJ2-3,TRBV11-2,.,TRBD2,CASSFVGGSADTQYF,TGTGCCAGCAGCTTCGTTGGCGGGAGTGCAGATACGCAGTATTTT
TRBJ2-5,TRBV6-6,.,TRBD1,CASTGTGGDETQYF,TGTGCCAGCACCGGGACAGGGGGCGATGAGACCCAGTACTTC
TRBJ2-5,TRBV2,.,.,CASRVDSLNQETQYF,TGTGCCAGCAGGGTAGACAGCCTAAACCAAGAGACCCAGTACTTC
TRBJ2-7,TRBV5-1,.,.,CASTPGGDLSYEQYF,TGCGCCAGCACCCCGGGCGGGGACCTCTCCTACGAGCAGTACTTC
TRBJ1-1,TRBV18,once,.,CASSPPGRVAEAFF,TGTGCCAGCTCACCCCCGGGCAGGGTCGCTGAAGCTTTCTTT
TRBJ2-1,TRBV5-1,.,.,CASSFSGAYNEQFF,TGCGCCAGCAGCTTCTCGGGGGCCTACAATGAGCAGTTCTTC
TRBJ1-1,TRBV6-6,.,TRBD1,CASSYSRTGAESFF,TGTGCCAGCAGTTACTCCAGGACAGGGGCGGAGTCTTTCTTT
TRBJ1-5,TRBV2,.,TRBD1,CASSVTGGAGNQPQHF,TGTGCCAGCAGTGTTACAGGGGGCGCCGGCAATCAGCCCCAGCATTTT
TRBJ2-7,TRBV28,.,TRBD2,CASQRGGSSYEQYF,TGTGCCAGCCAACGGGGGGGAAGCTCCTACGAGCAGTACTTC
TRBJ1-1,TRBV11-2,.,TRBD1,CASSLSLGGQGRPSAEAFF,TGTGCCAGCAGCTTATCCCTAGGGGGACAGGGGAGGCCGAGCGCTGAAGCTTTCTTT
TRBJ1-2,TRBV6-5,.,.,CASRGLQGGYTF,TGTGCCAGCCGAGGCTTACAGGGTGGCTACACCTTC
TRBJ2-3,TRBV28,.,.,CASSLQVGSRDTQYF,TGTGCCAGCAGTTTACAGGTTGGAAGCCGTGATACGCAGTATTTT
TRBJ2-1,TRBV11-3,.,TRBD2,CASSPRRTSGRYSEQFF,TGTGCCAGCAGCCCGCGAAGGACTAGCGGGAGATATAGTGAGCAGTTCTTC
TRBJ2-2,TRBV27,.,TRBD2,CASSLRTSGSTANTGELFF,TGTGCCAGCAGTCTGCGGACTAGCGGGAGTACCGCGAACACCGGGGAGCTGTTTTTT
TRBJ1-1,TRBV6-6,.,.,CASSYDRSYTEAFF,TGTGCCAGCAGCTACGACAGGTCTTACACTGAAGCTTTCTTT
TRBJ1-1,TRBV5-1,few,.,CASSSRTVNTEAFF,TGCGCCAGCAGCTCCCGGACAGTGAACACTGAAGCTTTCTTT
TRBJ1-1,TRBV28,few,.,CASSLSRRVAEAFF,TGTGCCAGCAGTTTGAGTCGCCGTGTCGCTGAAGCTTTCTTT
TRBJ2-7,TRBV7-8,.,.,CASSLGPRASYEQYF,TGTGCCAGCAGCTTAGGTCCGAGGGCCTCCTACGAGCAGTACTTC
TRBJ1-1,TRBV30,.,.,CAWIGTPLMNTEAFF,TGTGCCTGGATAGGGACACCCCTGATGAACACTGAAGCTTTCTTT
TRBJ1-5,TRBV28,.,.,CASSEGQTISAQHF,TGTGCCAGCAGCGAGGGTCAGACCATATCGGCCCAGCATTTT
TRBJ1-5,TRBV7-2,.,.,CASSLWGPGSNQPQHF,TGTGCCAGCAGCTTATGGGGGCCCGGGAGCAATCAGCCCCAGCATTTT
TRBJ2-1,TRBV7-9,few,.,CASHPVALDRNEQFF,TGTGCCAGCCACCCGGTGGCGTTAGACAGGAATGAGCAGTTCTTC
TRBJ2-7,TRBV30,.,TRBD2,CAWNPSRTSGPYEQYF,TGTGCCTGGAATCCTTCCCGGACTAGCGGTCCCTACGAGCAGTACTTC
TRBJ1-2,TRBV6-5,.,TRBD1,CASSYFRTGGGYGYTF,TGTGCCAGCAGTTACTTCAGGACAGGGGGCGGGTATGGCTACACCTTC
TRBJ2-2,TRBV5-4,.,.,CASSLAETRGTGELFF,TGTGCCAGCAGCTTGGCCGAGACTAGGGGCACCGGGGAGCTGTTTTTT
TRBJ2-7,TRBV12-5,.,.,CASGLDRGGFYEQYF,TGTGCTAGTGGTTTGGACAGGGGAGGTTTCTACGAGCAGTACTTC